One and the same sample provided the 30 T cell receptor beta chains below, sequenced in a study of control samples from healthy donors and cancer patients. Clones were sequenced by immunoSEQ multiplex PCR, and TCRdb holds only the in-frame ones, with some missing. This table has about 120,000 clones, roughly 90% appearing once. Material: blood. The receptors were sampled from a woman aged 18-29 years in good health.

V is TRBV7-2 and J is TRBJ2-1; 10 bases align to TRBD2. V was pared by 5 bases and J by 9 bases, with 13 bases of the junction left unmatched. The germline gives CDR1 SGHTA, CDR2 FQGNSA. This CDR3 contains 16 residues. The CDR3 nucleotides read TGTGCCAGCAGCCCTGTGAGCGGGAGGGCCAAGGGTGAGCAGTTCTTC. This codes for CASSPVSGRAKGEQFF.

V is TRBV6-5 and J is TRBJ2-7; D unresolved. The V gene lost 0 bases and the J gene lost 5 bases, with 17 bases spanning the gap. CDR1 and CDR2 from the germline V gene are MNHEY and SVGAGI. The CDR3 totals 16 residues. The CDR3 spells CASSYSGYTRTHEQYF. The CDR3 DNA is TGTGCCAGCAGTTACTCAGGGTACACGAGGACCCACGAGCAGTACTTC.

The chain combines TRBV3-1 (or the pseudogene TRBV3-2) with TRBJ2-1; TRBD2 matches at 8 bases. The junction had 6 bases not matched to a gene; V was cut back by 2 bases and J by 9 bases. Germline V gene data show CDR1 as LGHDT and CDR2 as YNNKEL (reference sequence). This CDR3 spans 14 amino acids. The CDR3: CASSQRGLAGEQFF. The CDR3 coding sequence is TGTGCCAGCAGCCAACGTGGACTAGCTGGTGAGCAGTTCTTC.

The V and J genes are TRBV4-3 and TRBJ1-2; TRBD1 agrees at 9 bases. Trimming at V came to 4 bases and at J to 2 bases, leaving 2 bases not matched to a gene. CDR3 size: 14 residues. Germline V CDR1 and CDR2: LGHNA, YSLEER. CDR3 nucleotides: TGCGCCAGCAGCCCCGGGACAGGGAACTATGGCTACACCTTC. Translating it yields CASSPGTGNYGYTF.

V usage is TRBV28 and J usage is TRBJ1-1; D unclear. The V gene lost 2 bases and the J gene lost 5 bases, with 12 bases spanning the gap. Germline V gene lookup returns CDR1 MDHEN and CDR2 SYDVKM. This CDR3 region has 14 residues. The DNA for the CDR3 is TGTGCCAGCAGTTTAGTGGCGGGTAATACTGAAGCTTTCTTT. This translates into CASSLVAGNTEAFF.

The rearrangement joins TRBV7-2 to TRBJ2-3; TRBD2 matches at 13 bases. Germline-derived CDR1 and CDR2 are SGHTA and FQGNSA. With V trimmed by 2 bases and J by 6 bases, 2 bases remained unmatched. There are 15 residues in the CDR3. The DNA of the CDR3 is TGTGCCAGCAGCTTAAGGGGACTAGCGGGGGATACGCAGTATTTT. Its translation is CASSLRGLAGDTQYF.

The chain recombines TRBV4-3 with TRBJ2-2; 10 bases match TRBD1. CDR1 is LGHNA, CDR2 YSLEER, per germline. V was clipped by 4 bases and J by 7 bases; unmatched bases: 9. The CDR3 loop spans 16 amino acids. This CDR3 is CASSRDRGPVGGELFF. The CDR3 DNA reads TGCGCCAGCAGCCGCGACAGGGGGCCAGTCGGCGGGGAGCTGTTTTTT.

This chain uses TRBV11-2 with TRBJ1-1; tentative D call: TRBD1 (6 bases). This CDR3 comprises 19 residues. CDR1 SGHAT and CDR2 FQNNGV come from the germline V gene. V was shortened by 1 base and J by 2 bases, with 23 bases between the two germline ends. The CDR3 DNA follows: TGTGCCAGCAGCTTAGTATTAGCGGGGACAAGCTGGAGAAACACTGAAGCTTTCTTT. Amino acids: CASSLVLAGTSWRNTEAFF.

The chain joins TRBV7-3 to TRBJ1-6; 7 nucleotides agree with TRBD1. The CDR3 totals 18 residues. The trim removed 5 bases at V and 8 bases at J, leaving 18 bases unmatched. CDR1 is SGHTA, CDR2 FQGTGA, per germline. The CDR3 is CASSPSTGETRQDSPLHF. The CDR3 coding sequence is TGTGCCAGCAGCCCAAGTACAGGGGAAACAAGGCAGGATTCACCCCTCCACTTT.

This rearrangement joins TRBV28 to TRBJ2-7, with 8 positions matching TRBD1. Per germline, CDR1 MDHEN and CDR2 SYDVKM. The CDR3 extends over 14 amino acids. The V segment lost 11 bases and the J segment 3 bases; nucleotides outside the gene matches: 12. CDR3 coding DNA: TGTGCCTCAACACCTCCGGGACAGGTCTACGAGCAGTACTTC. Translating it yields CASTPPGQVYEQYF.

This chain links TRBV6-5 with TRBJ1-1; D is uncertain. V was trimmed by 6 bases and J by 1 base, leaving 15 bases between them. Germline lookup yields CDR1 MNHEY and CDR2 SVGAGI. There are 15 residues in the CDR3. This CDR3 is CASSTPQNSNTEAFF. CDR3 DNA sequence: TGTGCCAGCAGCACCCCACAGAACTCGAACACTGAAGCTTTCTTT.

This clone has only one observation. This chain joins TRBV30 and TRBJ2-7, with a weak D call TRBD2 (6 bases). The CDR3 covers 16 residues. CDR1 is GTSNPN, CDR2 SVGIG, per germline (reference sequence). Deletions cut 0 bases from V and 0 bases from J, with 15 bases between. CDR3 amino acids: CAWSVGAGYFSYEQYF. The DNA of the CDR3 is TGTGCCTGGAGTGTTGGAGCGGGCTACTTCTCCTACGAGCAGTACTTC. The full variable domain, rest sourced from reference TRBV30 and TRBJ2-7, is SQTIHQWPATLVQPVGSPLSLECTVEGTSNPNLYWYRQAAGRGLQLLFYSVGIGQISSEVPQNLSASRPQDRQFILSSKKLLLSDSGFYLCAWSVGAGYFSYEQYFGPGTRLTVT.

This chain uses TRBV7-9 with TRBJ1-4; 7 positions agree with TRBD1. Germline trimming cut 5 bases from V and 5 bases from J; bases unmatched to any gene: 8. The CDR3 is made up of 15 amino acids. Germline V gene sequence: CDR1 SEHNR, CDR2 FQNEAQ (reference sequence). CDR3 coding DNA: TGTGCCAGCAGCCCGGGACAGACCTCCAATGAAAAACTGTTTTTT. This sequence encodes CASSPGQTSNEKLFF.

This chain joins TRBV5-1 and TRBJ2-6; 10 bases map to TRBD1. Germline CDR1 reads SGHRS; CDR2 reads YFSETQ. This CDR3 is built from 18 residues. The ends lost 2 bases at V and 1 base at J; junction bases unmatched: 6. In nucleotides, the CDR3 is TGCGCCAGCAGCTTTCGGGACAGGGGTCGGTCTGGGGCCAACGTCCTGACTTTC. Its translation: CASSFRDRGRSGANVLTF. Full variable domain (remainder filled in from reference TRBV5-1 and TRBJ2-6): KAGVTQTPRYLIKTRGQQVTLSCSPISGHRSVSWYQQTPGQGLQFLFEYFSETQRNKGNFPGRFSGRQFSNSRSEMNVSTLELGDSALYLCASSFRDRGRSGANVLTFGAGSRLTVL.

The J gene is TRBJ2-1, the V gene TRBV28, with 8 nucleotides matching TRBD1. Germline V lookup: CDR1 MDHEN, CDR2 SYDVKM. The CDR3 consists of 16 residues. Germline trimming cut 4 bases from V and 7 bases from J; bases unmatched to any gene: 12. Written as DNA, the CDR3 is TGTGCCAGCAGTTCGACAGGGGCCCCACAATTTAATGAGCAGTTCTTC. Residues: CASSSTGAPQFNEQFF.

CDR3: CASSEGQLQRQPQHF. Written as DNA, the CDR3 is TGCGCCAGCAGTGAAGGACAACTTCAGAGGCAGCCCCAGCATTTT. V and J are TRBV10-2 and TRBJ1-5; tentatively, D is TRBD1 (5 bases). V was trimmed by 3 bases and J by 7 bases, leaving 16 bases between them. The germline CDR1 and CDR2 sequences are WSHSY and SAAADI. CDR3 length equals 15 residues.

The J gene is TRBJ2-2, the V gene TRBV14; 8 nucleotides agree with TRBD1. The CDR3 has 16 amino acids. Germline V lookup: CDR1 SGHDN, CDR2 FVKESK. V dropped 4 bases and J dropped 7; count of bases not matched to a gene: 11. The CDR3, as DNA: TGTGCCAGCAGCCGGGACTTGGACAGGGTTGGCGGGGAGCTGTTTTTT. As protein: CASSRDLDRVGGELFF.

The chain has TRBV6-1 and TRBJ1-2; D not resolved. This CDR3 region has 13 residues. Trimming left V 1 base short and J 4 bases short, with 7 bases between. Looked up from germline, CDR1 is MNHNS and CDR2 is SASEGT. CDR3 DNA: TGTGCCAGCAGTGAAGGGTCTTTCTATGGCTACACCTTC. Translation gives CASSEGSFYGYTF.

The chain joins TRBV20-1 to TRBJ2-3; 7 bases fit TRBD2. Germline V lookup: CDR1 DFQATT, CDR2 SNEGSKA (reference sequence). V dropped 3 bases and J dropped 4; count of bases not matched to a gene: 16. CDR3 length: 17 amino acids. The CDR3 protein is CSASIGWEGVAPDTQYF. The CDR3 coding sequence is TGCAGTGCTAGTATTGGGTGGGAGGGAGTGGCGCCAGATACGCAGTATTTT.

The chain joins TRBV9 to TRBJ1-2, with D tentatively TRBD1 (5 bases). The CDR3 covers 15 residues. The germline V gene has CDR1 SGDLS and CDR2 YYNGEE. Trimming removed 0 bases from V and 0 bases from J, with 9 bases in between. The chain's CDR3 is CASSVAGTANYGYTF. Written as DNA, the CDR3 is TGTGCCAGCAGCGTAGCCGGGACTGCTAACTATGGCTACACCTTC.

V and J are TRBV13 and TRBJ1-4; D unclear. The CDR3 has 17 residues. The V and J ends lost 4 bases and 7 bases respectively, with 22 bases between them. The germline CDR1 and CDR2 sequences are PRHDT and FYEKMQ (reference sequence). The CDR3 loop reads CASSSRLSAKLGEKLFF. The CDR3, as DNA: TGTGCCAGCAGCTCCAGATTATCAGCGAAATTGGGTGAAAAACTGTTTTTT. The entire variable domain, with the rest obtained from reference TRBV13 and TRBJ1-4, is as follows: AAGVIQSPRHLIKEKRETATLKCYPIPRHDTVYWYQQGPGQDPQFLISFYEKMQSDKGSIPDRFSAQQFSDYHSELNMSSLELGDSALYFCASSSRLSAKLGEKLFFGSGTQLSVL.

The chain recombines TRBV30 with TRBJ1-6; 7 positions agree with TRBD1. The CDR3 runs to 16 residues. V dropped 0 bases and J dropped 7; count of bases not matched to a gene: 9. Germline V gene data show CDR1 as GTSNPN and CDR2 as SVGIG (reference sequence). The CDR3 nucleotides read TGTGCCTGGAGTGTACGAGGGACAGCTGCGAATTCACCCCTCCACTTT. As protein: CAWSVRGTAANSPLHF. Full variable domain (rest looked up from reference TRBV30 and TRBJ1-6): SQTIHQWPATLVQPVGSPLSLECTVEGTSNPNLYWYRQAAGRGLQLLFYSVGIGQISSEVPQNLSASRPQDRQFILSSKKLLLSDSGFYLCAWSVRGTAANSPLHFGNGTRLTVT.

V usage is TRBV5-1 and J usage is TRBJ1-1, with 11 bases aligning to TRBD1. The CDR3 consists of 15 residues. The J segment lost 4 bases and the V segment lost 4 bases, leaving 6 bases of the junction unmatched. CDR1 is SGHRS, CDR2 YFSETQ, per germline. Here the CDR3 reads CASSPGQGGGTEAFF. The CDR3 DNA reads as TGCGCCAGCAGCCCGGGACAGGGGGGCGGCACTGAAGCTTTCTTT.

CDR3 sequence reads: CASSAGLAGVAGETQYF. CDR3 sequence (DNA): TGCGCCAGCAGCGCGGGACTAGCGGGGGTGGCCGGGGAGACCCAGTACTTC. The rearrangement links TRBV5-1 to TRBJ2-5, with 14 positions matching TRBD2. The V gene's germline CDR1 is SGHRS and CDR2 YFSETQ. CDR3 length: 17 residues. V trimming: 4 bases; J trimming: 5 bases; junction bases outside the gene matches: 10.

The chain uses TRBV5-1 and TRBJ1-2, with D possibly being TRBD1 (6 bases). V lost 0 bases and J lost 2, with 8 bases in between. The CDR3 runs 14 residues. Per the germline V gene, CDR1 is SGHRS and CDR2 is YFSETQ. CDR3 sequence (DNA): TGCGCCAGCAGCTTGGCAGGGGTGAACTATGGCTACACCTTC. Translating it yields CASSLAGVNYGYTF.

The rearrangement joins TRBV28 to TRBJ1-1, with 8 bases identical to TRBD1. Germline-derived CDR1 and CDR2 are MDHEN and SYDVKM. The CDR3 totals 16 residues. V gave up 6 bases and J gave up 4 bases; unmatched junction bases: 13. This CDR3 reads CASRSAARGLGTEAFF. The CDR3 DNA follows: TGTGCCAGCAGATCTGCGGCCAGGGGGCTGGGCACTGAAGCTTTCTTT.

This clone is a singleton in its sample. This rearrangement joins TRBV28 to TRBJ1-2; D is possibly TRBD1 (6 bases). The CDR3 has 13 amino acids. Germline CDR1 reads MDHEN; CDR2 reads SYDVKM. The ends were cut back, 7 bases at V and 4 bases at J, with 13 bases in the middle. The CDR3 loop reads CASTDRTGYGYTF. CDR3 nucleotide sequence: TGTGCCAGCACCGACAGGACCGGCTATGGCTACACCTTC.

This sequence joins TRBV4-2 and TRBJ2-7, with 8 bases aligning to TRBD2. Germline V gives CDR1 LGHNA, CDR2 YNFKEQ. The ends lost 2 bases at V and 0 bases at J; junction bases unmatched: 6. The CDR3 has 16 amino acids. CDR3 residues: CASSQISGASSYEQYF. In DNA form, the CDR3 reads TGTGCCAGCAGCCAAATTAGCGGGGCCAGCTCCTACGAGCAGTACTTC.

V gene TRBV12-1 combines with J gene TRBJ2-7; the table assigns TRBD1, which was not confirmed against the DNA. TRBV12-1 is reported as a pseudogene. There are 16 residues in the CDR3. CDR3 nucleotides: TGTGCCAGCAGCTTGGGACAGGGAGATAGCTCCTACGAGCAGTACTTC. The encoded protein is CASSLGQGDSSYEQYF.

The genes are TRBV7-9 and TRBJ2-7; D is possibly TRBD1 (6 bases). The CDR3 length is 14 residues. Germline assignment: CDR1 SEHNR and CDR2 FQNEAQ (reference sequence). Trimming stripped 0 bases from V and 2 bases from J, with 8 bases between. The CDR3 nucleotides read TGTGCCAGCAGCTTAGCACAGGGTACCTACGAGCAGTACTTC. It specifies CASSLAQGTYEQYF. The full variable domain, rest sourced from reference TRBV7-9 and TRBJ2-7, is DTGVSQNPRHKITKRGQNVTFRCDPISEHNRLYWYRQTLGQGPEFLTYFQNEAQLEKSRLLSDRFSAERPKGSFSTLEIQRTEQGDSAMYLCASSLAQGTYEQYFGPGTRLTVT.